The rows below give T cell receptor beta chains drawn from one sample of a study of blood T cell repertoires in COVID-19. Method: immunoSEQ multiplex PCR; TCRdb's copy keeps in-frame clones and lacks some. Here the sample spans approximately 210,000 clones, 75% to 90% being singletons. The sequencing input was peripheral blood. These receptors all come from a woman in her seventies with active or convalescent COVID-19. CDR3s include the opening cysteine and the closing phenylalanine or tryptophan. Each record gives: clone size, D gene, J gene, CDR3 length, V gene, CDR3 DNA, CDR3 protein. A D gene is named only where the DNA matches it firmly. A clone size is listed for some rows: how often the clone was seen (once, few, many), or a class if it is expanded.

size: .
D: .
J: TRBJ2-5
length: 13
V: TRBV10-1
DNA: TGCGCCAGCAGTGACGGAGGGGAACGGACCCAGTACTTC
CDR3: CASSDGGERTQYF

size: .
D: TRBD2
J: TRBJ2-1
length: 14
V: TRBV15
DNA: TGTGCCACCACGCGGACTAGCGAGGACAATGAGCAGTTCTTC
CDR3: CATTRTSEDNEQFF

size: .
D: TRBD2
J: TRBJ2-7
length: 15
V: TRBV3-1/TRBV3-2
DNA: TGTGCCAGCAGCCAAGGACTAGCGACAACCTACGAGCAGTACTTC
CDR3: CASSQGLATTYEQYF

size: once
D: .
J: TRBJ2-2
length: 14
V: TRBV9
DNA: TGTGCCAGCAGCCCATTCCGGGAGACCGGGGAGCTGTTTTTT
CDR3: CASSPFRETGELFF

size: .
D: .
J: TRBJ1-5
length: 15
V: TRBV28
DNA: TGTGCCAGCACCATCGGAGGGGTAGGCAATCAGCCCCAGCATTTT
CDR3: CASTIGGVGNQPQHF

size: .
D: .
J: TRBJ1-2
length: 15
V: TRBV19
DNA: TGTGCCAGTAGTGCCAGCTGGGGGCCGGGCTATGGCTACACCTTC
CDR3: CASSASWGPGYGYTF

size: .
D: TRBD2
J: TRBJ2-1
length: 18
V: TRBV10-3
DNA: TGTGCCATCAGTGATTGGCGGGAGGCCGGTAGCTCCTACAATGAGCAGTTCTTC
CDR3: CAISDWREAGSSYNEQFF

size: few
D: TRBD1
J: TRBJ2-7
length: 15
V: TRBV11-2
DNA: TGTGCCAGCAGTTTCCCGGGACAGGGGATATACGAGCAGTACTTC
CDR3: CASSFPGQGIYEQYF

size: few
D: TRBD1
J: TRBJ1-2
length: 15
V: TRBV5-1
DNA: TGCGCCAGCAGCTTGGAAGGACAGGGGTGGGGTGGCTACACCTTC
CDR3: CASSLEGQGWGGYTF

size: once
D: .
J: TRBJ1-5
length: 16
V: TRBV11-3
DNA: TGTGCCAGCAGCTTAACCCACCTTGAGCTCCCACAGCCCCAGCATTTT
CDR3: CASSLTHLELPQPQHF

size: .
D: TRBD1
J: TRBJ1-1
length: 16
V: TRBV11-2
DNA: TGTGCCAGCAGTCCTACTCCGGGACAGGGGAACACTGAAGCTTTCTTT
CDR3: CASSPTPGQGNTEAFF

size: .
D: .
J: TRBJ2-1
length: 13
V: TRBV24-1
DNA: TGTGCCACCAGTGATGTGAGTTACAATGAGCAGTTCTTC
CDR3: CATSDVSYNEQFF

size: .
D: .
J: TRBJ2-2
length: 17
V: TRBV30
DNA: TGTGCCTGGAGGGACCCCTGGCAGGGGTCGGTCACCGGGGAGCTGTTTTTT
CDR3: CAWRDPWQGSVTGELFF

size: .
D: TRBD2
J: TRBJ2-1
length: 16
V: TRBV11-3
DNA: TGTGCCAGCAGCGGCCCGGGACTAGCGGGAGACAATGAGCAGTTCTTC
CDR3: CASSGPGLAGDNEQFF

size: .
D: TRBD2
J: TRBJ2-1
length: 19
V: TRBV6-1
DNA: TGTGCCAGCAGTGAGAAGCTAGCGGGGGCCGGGAGCTCCTACAATGAGCAGTTCTTC
CDR3: CASSEKLAGAGSSYNEQFF

size: once
D: TRBD1
J: TRBJ1-1
length: 15
V: TRBV9
DNA: TGTGCCAGCAGCCGGTTGGGACAGGGTGACACTGAAGCTTTCTTT
CDR3: CASSRLGQGDTEAFF

size: .
D: TRBD1
J: TRBJ1-1
length: 14
V: TRBV19
DNA: TGTGCCAGTAGTATAGTAGACAGGGGACCTGAAGCTTTCTTT
CDR3: CASSIVDRGPEAFF

size: .
D: .
J: TRBJ2-7
length: 14
V: TRBV27
DNA: TGTGCCAGCAATACAGGGTTTCCGAGCTACGAGCAGTACTTC
CDR3: CASNTGFPSYEQYF

size: .
D: TRBD1
J: TRBJ2-1
length: 16
V: TRBV5-1
DNA: TGCGCCAGCAGACCGGGACAGGGGGACTCCTACAATGAGCAGTTCTTC
CDR3: CASRPGQGDSYNEQFF

size: .
D: TRBD1
J: TRBJ1-2
length: 14
V: TRBV6-5
DNA: TGTGCCAGCACCAGGTACGGACAGGCGTATGGCTACACCTTC
CDR3: CASTRYGQAYGYTF

size: .
D: .
J: TRBJ1-5
length: 14
V: TRBV7-9
DNA: TGTGCCAGCAGCGAGTCCCGGGGGGATCAGCCCCAGCATTTT
CDR3: CASSESRGDQPQHF

size: .
D: TRBD1
J: TRBJ2-7
length: 12
V: TRBV7-9
DNA: TGTGCCTGGGACAGGCTAGGCTACGAGCAGTACTTC
CDR3: CAWDRLGYEQYF